This T cell receptor beta chain derives from a study of immune characterization of retroperitoneal liposarcoma (dated by TCRdb to the late 2010s). The germline V gene (reference sequence) yields MNHEY for CDR1 and SMNVEV for CDR2. CDR3 length: 14 amino acids, cysteine to phenylalanine. The kept DNA is CDR3 alone, 42 bases in frame from the first base. A distance of 8 bases separates the germline ends of V and J, which lose 3 bases and 0 bases respectively. This clonotype was detected a few times. There is no known antigen for this receptor. Per-base qualities were not stored, and no clone one base away is much larger. Libraries were constructed by PCR. Sequencing was performed on a NextSeq 500. The raw public data were reprocessed by TCRdb itself: fastp quality trimming at Q25, MiXCR clonotype calling, in-frame beta chains only. Each CDR3 protein gets just one entry, which takes the most common genes and DNA from the rows behind it. The sample includes fewer than 9,000 distinct CDR3 sequences, with 25% to 30% observed a single time. The ten most abundant clones make up about 14% of the sample.

Rearrangement joined TRBV27 to TRBJ1-1; TRBD1 is perhaps the D gene, given 6 matching bases. Material for sequencing was blood. This clonotype was obtained from a male donor with retroperitoneal liposarcoma. The CDR3 reads CASSLGQVNTEAFF. The nucleotides are TGTGCCAGCAGTTTGGGACAAGTGAACACTGAAGCTTTCTTT.